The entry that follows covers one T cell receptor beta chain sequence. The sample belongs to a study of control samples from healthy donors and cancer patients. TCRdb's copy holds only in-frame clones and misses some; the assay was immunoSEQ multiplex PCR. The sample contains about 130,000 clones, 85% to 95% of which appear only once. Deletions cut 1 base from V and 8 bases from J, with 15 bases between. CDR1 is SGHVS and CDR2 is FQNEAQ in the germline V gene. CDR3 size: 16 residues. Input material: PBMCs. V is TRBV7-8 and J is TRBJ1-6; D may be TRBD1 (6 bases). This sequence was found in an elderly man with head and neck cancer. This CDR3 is CASSLGQVHSYSPLHF. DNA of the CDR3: TGTGCCAGCAGCTTAGGACAGGTCCACTCCTATTCACCCCTCCACTTT.